The clone carrying this T cell receptor beta chain appeared many times. The authors diagnosed from clinical symptoms, serum thyroxine, TRAb, thyroid ultrasound and orbital computed tomography. These data belong to a study of Graves' ophthalmopathy and Graves' hyperthyroidism. Scientists amplified the TCR beta CDR3 regions from RNA transcripts. HTBI primers served in a first-round RT-PCR, which a second-round multiplex PCR followed. TCRdb called the multiplex PCR reads again in MiXCR, with one record for every CDR3 protein. The profile covers roughly 160,000 distinct CDR3 sequences, with more than 30% appearing a single time and approximately 6.3% taken by the ten largest. The germline V gene has CDR1 SGHDN and CDR2 FVKESK. Trimming removed 0 bases from V and 1 base from J, with 12 bases in between. CDR3 size: 16 residues.

The chain carries TRBV14 and TRBJ2-5, with D possibly TRBD2 on 5 matching bases. The sample comprised peripheral blood. The TCR sequence derives from a woman in her thirties or forties with Graves' ophthalmopathy. This CDR3 is CASSQDITGTQETQYF. In DNA form, the CDR3 reads TGTGCCAGCAGCCAAGATATCACGGGAACCCAAGAGACCCAGTACTTC.